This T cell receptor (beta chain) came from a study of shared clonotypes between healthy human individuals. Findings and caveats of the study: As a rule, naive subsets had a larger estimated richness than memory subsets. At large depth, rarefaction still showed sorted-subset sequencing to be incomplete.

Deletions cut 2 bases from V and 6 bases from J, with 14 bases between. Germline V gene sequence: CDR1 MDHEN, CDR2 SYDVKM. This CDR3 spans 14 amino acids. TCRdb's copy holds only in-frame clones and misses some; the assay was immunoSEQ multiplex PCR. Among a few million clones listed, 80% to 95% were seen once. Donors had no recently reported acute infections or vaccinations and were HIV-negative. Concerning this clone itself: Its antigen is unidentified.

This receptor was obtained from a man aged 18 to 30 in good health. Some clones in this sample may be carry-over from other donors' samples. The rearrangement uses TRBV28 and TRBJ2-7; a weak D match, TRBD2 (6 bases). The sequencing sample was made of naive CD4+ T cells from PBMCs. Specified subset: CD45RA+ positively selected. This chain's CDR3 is CASSLGGSRFEQYF. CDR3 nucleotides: TGTGCCAGCAGTTTAGGGGGGAGTCGGTTCGAGCAGTACTTC.